A selection of T cell receptor beta chains follows, all from one sample in a study of Ad26.COV2.S vaccination and SARS-CoV-2 variants. TCRdb's copy holds only in-frame clones and misses some; the assay was immunoSEQ multiplex PCR. Counted here are 350,000 to 400,000 clones, approximately 90% occurring once; the ten biggest clones make up approximately 3.7%. The sequencing used peripheral blood, collected in a trial of Ad26.COV2.S vaccine versus placebo. Source of these receptors: a person aged 18-60 years who received the Ad26.COV2.S COVID-19 vaccine or a placebo. Each CDR3 is given with its conserved first and last residue. Each record gives: clone size, J gene, D gene, V gene, CDR3 protein, CDR3 DNA. A D gene is named only where the DNA matches it firmly. Size values are once, few and many counts, or a class for expanded clones, and some rows have none.

NA	TRBJ1-2	NA	TRBV6-2/TRBV6-3	CASSPPSTSGYTF	TGTGCCAGCAGTCCCCCAAGTACCTCCGGCTACACCTTC
NA	TRBJ1-1	NA	TRBV13	CASSSPGGRDGVNTEAFF	TGTGCCAGCAGCTCCCCTGGGGGCAGGGACGGTGTGAACACTGAAGCTTTCTTT
NA	TRBJ2-6	NA	TRBV10-3	CAISAGGNSGANVLTF	TGTGCCATCAGTGCCGGGGGCAATTCTGGGGCCAACGTCCTGACTTTC
NA	TRBJ2-3	TRBD1	TRBV12-3/TRBV12-4	CASSRDREDTQYF	TGTGCCAGCAGTCGAGACAGGGAAGATACGCAGTATTTT
NA	TRBJ2-1	TRBD2	TRBV24-1	CATSDSRLAGGRNEQFF	TGTGCCACCAGTGATTCCCGACTAGCGGGGGGGCGCAATGAGCAGTTCTTC
NA	TRBJ1-1	TRBD1	TRBV10-3	CASQDRGRAFF	TGTGCCTCCCAGGACAGGGGGCGAGCTTTCTTT
NA	TRBJ2-7	TRBD2	TRBV2	CASTGGNYEQYF	TGTGCCAGCACGGGAGGGAACTACGAGCAGTACTTC
NA	TRBJ1-1	NA	TRBV5-1	CASSSYYQTGFGNTEAFF	TGCGCCAGCAGCAGTTACTATCAAACAGGGTTCGGGAACACTGAAGCTTTCTTT
NA	TRBJ2-3	NA	TRBV20-1	CSASRWPSTDTQYF	TGCAGTGCCAGTAGGTGGCCTTCCACAGATACGCAGTATTTT
NA	TRBJ2-5	NA	TRBV6-2/TRBV6-3	CASSHHLTGGRETQYF	TGTGCCAGCAGCCATCACCTGACGGGGGGCAGGGAGACCCAGTACTTC
once	TRBJ1-2	NA	TRBV7-2	CASTTMGLGGSGGYTF	TGTGCCAGCACTACGATGGGCCTTGGAGGTAGTGGTGGCTACACCTTC
NA	TRBJ1-2	NA	TRBV7-2	CASSPASDLNYGYTF	TGTGCCAGCAGCCCAGCGTCCGACCTAAACTATGGCTACACCTTC
NA	TRBJ1-5	NA	TRBV27	CASSRTVSNQPQHF	TGTGCCAGCAGTAGGACAGTTAGCAATCAGCCCCAGCATTTT
NA	TRBJ2-1	NA	TRBV7-9	CASSLEGTEFYNEQFF	TGTGCCAGCAGCTTAGAGGGGACGGAATTCTACAATGAGCAGTTCTTC
NA	TRBJ1-6	NA	TRBV5-1	CASSLGSSAYNSPLHF	TGCGCCAGCAGCTTGGGTTCCTCGGCCTATAATTCACCCCTCCACTTT
NA	TRBJ1-2	TRBD1	TRBV5-1	CASSFFPGQGAEGYTF	TGCGCCAGCAGCTTTTTTCCGGGACAGGGGGCGGAGGGCTACACCTTC
once	TRBJ2-5	NA	TRBV18	CASSPRGVQETQYF	TGTGCCAGCTCACCTAGAGGGGTTCAAGAGACCCAGTACTTC
NA	TRBJ2-5	NA	TRBV4-1	CASSQAWGETQYF	TGCGCCAGCAGCCAAGCGTGGGGGGAGACCCAGTACTTC
NA	TRBJ2-5	TRBD2	TRBV7-6	CASSPNRASGETQYF	TGTGCCAGCAGTCCTAACCGGGCTAGCGGGGAGACCCAGTACTTC
NA	TRBJ1-2	TRBD1	TRBV19	CASTSRQGSYGYTF	TGTGCCAGTACCTCCCGACAGGGAAGCTATGGCTACACCTTC
NA	TRBJ2-5	NA	TRBV5-4	CASRYPSQETQYF	TGTGCCAGCAGATACCCCAGCCAAGAGACCCAGTACTTC
NA	TRBJ2-7	TRBD1	TRBV10-3	CAISIRGLGEQYF	TGTGCCATCAGCATCAGGGGGCTGGGGGAGCAGTACTTC
NA	TRBJ2-3	TRBD2	TRBV7-2	CASSFGTSINTQYF	TGTGCCAGCAGTTTTGGGACTAGCATAAATACGCAGTATTTT
NA	TRBJ1-2	NA	TRBV4-1	CASSARGLSGYTF	TGCGCCAGCAGCGCCCGAGGACTCAGTGGCTACACCTTC
NA	TRBJ1-5	NA	TRBV18	CASSPVGALGQPQHF	TGTGCCAGCTCACCAGTAGGGGCTTTGGGCCAGCCCCAGCATTTT
NA	TRBJ1-4	NA	TRBV9	CASSAERGANEKLFF	TGTGCCAGCAGCGCGGAGCGGGGAGCTAATGAAAAACTGTTTTTT
NA	TRBJ1-5	NA	TRBV12-3/TRBV12-4	CASSLGQPQHF	TGTGCCAGCAGTTTAGGCCAGCCCCAGCATTTT
NA	TRBJ2-3	TRBD2	TRBV7-9	CASSSNGNTGTIFPQYF	TGTGCCAGCAGTTCGAACGGCAACACCGGGACTATCTTTCCGCAGTATTTT
NA	TRBJ2-7	NA	TRBV14	CASSQDIPGEQYF	TGTGCCAGCAGCCAAGATATTCCAGGCGAGCAGTACTTC
NA	TRBJ2-3	NA	TRBV19	CASSPTGPPSPTDTQYF	TGTGCCAGTAGTCCTACAGGGCCCCCTAGCCCCACAGATACGCAGTATTTT
NA	TRBJ2-7	NA	TRBV7-9	CASSLAQVSSVSSYEQYF	TGTGCCAGCAGCTTAGCGCAGGTCTCAAGCGTCAGCTCCTACGAGCAGTACTTC
NA	TRBJ1-1	NA	TRBV7-9	CASSLGTAQRAYTEAFF	TGTGCCAGCAGCTTAGGGACAGCACAAAGGGCCTACACTGAAGCTTTCTTT
NA	TRBJ2-1	NA	TRBV4-1	CASSPLRGGRGEQFF	TGCGCCAGCAGCCCTTTGAGGGGGGGCCGGGGGGAGCAGTTCTTC
NA	TRBJ1-1	NA	TRBV5-6	CASSFRQNTEAFF	TGTGCCAGCAGCTTCCGACAGAACACTGAAGCTTTCTTT
NA	TRBJ1-2	NA	TRBV18	CATRATDHNYGYTF	TGTGCCACCCGGGCGACAGATCATAACTATGGCTACACCTTC
NA	TRBJ1-1	NA	TRBV6-5	CASRDPRGWTEAFF	TGTGCCAGCAGGGACCCGAGGGGGTGGACTGAAGCTTTCTTT
NA	TRBJ1-5	NA	TRBV10-3	CAISKDSSSNQPQHF	TGTGCCATCAGTAAGGACAGTAGTAGCAATCAGCCCCAGCATTTT
few	TRBJ2-2	TRBD2	TRBV10-1	CASSDSGGTGELFF	TGCGCCAGCAGTGATTCGGGAGGCACCGGGGAGCTGTTTTTT
once	TRBJ1-2	NA	TRBV5-1	CASSGGGTYGYTF	TGCGCCAGCAGTGGAGGGGGGACTTATGGCTACACCTTC
NA	TRBJ1-2	NA	TRBV19	CASSMARAHYGYTF	TGTGCCAGTAGTATGGCCAGGGCCCACTATGGCTACACCTTC
NA	TRBJ2-7	NA	TRBV2	CASSSFGDSSYEQYF	TGTGCCAGCAGTTCCTTTGGAGATAGCTCCTACGAGCAGTACTTC
NA	TRBJ2-1	NA	TRBV25-1	CASSEFRQANNEQFF	TGTGCCAGCAGTGAATTTAGACAGGCTAACAATGAGCAGTTCTTC
NA	TRBJ1-4	TRBD1	TRBV19	CASSIGDRDDEKLFF	TGTGCCAGTAGTATAGGGGACAGGGACGATGAAAAACTGTTTTTT
NA	TRBJ2-5	NA	TRBV11-2	CASSPQETQYF	TGTGCCAGCAGCCCCCAAGAGACCCAGTACTTC
NA	TRBJ2-3	TRBD2	TRBV4-1	CASSQELAGSTDTQYF	TGCGCCAGCAGCCAAGAGTTAGCGGGGTCCACAGATACGCAGTATTTT
NA	TRBJ1-1	NA	TRBV7-2	CASSSSEAGAVGAFF	NA
few	TRBJ2-7	TRBD2	TRBV11-2	CASSAGLASYEQYF	TGTGCCAGCAGCGCCGGACTAGCATCCTACGAGCAGTACTTC
NA	TRBJ2-5	NA	TRBV18	CASSPPAQETQYF	TGTGCCAGCTCACCACCGGCGCAAGAGACCCAGTACTTC
NA	TRBJ2-1	NA	TRBV19	CASSRRGVNEQFF	TGTGCCAGTAGTAGGAGGGGGGTCAATGAGCAGTTCTTC
few	TRBJ1-2	TRBD1	TRBV5-1	CASSLMDRSYGYTF	TGCGCCAGCAGCTTAATGGACAGGTCCTATGGCTACACCTTC
NA	TRBJ1-2	NA	TRBV6-5	CASRSAVPPYGYTF	TGTGCCAGTAGAAGCGCGGTCCCGCCTTATGGCTACACCTTC
NA	TRBJ2-3	NA	TRBV5-4	CASSSPSLTDTQYF	TGTGCCAGCAGCTCTCCCTCCCTCACAGATACGCAGTATTTT
NA	TRBJ2-5	NA	TRBV3-1/TRBV3-2	CASSQDLRAGEETQYF	TGTGCCAGCAGCCAAGATCTCAGGGCAGGGGAAGAGACCCAGTACTTC
NA	TRBJ1-1	NA	TRBV7-2	CASSGGGMNTEAFF	TGTGCCAGCAGCGGGGGCGGGATGAACACTGAAGCTTTCTTT
NA	TRBJ2-5	TRBD1	TRBV6-5	CASRVDRGYETQYF	TGTGCCAGCAGGGTGGACAGGGGATACGAGACCCAGTACTTC
NA	TRBJ1-5	NA	TRBV27	CASSLSPGNQPQHF	TGTGCCAGCAGTTTATCGCCGGGGAATCAGCCCCAGCATTTT
NA	TRBJ1-4	TRBD1	TRBV5-1	CASSSGQSNEKLFF	TGCGCCAGCAGCTCGGGACAGAGTAATGAAAAACTGTTTTTT
NA	TRBJ2-2	TRBD2	TRBV25-1	CASSGRLAGASGGELFF	TGTGCCAGCAGTGGACGACTAGCGGGGGCCTCGGGCGGGGAGCTGTTTTTT
once	TRBJ2-1	TRBD1	TRBV19	CASSPQGGRYYNEQFF	TGTGCCAGTAGTCCTCAAGGGGGCCGTTACTACAATGAGCAGTTCTTC
NA	TRBJ1-1	NA	TRBV7-9	CASSAMNTEAFF	TGTGCCAGCAGCGCGATGAACACTGAAGCTTTCTTT